The 9 T cell receptor beta chains in this list originate from one sample, sequenced in a study of CD8+CD57+ T cells in acquired aplastic anemia. The template used for profiling TCR beta VDJ and CDR3 was genomic DNA. TCRdb called the reads again in MiXCR, with one record for every CDR3 protein. The repertoire holds more than 250,000 distinct CDR3 sequences, roughly three fifths seen once, with around 7.6% in the top ten. Specimen: sorted CD4+, CD8+, or CD8+CD57+ T cells (not recorded which) from PBMCs. These receptors originate from a human donor with severe aplastic anemia or a healthy control (not recorded which).

The rearrangement joins TRBV7-8 to TRBJ2-5; D might be TRBD1 or TRBD2, each matching 5 bases. V shed 6 bases and J shed 3 bases, with 17 bases lying between them. The CDR3 sequence is 15 residues long. CDR1 is SGHVS and CDR2 is FQNEAQ in the germline V gene. CDR3 in amino acids: CASRLFGGGEETQYF. The CDR3 DNA reads TGTGCCAGCAGGTTATTTGGGGGTGGAGAAGAGACCCAGTACTTC.

As for this clonotype: The limits of the CDR3 on the DNA are not certain, so only TCRdb's listed CDR3 is given. The J gene is TRBJ1-1, the V gene TRBV28; TRBD1 was called by the table and not checked on the DNA. The CDR3 contains 14 residues when both ends are counted. Germline V gives CDR1 MDHEN, CDR2 SYDVKM. The CDR3 loop reads CASSLFGAGNQASF.

This chain links TRBV24-1 with TRBJ2-7; a possible D gene is TRBD1 (6 bases). CDR1 and CDR2 (germline): KGHDR, SFDVKD. CDR3 length equals 14 residues. V was clipped by 3 bases and J by 5 bases, with 13 bases between them. The CDR3 DNA reads as TGTGCCACCAGTGATGTCAGGGGTGGACACGAGCAGTACTTC. Its protein is CATSDVRGGHEQYF.

This clonotype was recorded only once. J is TRBJ2-2 and V is TRBV5-1; perhaps TRBD1 as D (5 bases). The V end lost 0 bases, the J end lost 1 base, and 10 bases lay between the germline ends. The germline CDR1 and CDR2 sequences are SGHRS and YFSETQ. The CDR3 has 16 amino acids. In DNA, the CDR3 is TGCGCCAGCAGCTTGGGACAGCCTATGAACACCGGGGAGCTGTTTTTT. Translating gives CASSLGQPMNTGELFF.

This clonotype was seen only a few times. The chain employs TRBV3-1 and TRBJ2-5; D could derive from TRBD1 or TRBD2 (6 bases each). V lost 2 bases, J lost 5 bases, and 21 bases lay in between. Per germline, CDR1 LGHDT and CDR2 YNNKEL (reference sequence). This CDR3 spans 17 amino acids. CDR3 in DNA: TGTGCCAGCAGCCAAAGGAGGGGGGCCCCGCTCCCGGAGACCCAGTACTTC. This translates into CASSQRRGAPLPETQYF.

This clonotype occurred many times. This CDR3 reads CSARLGNSLYGYTF. CDR3 nucleotides: TGCAGTGCCAGATTAGGGAACAGTTTATATGGCTACACCTTC. V is TRBV20-1 and J is TRBJ1-2; no clear D gene. Germline V gene sequence: CDR1 DFQATT, CDR2 SNEGSKA (reference sequence). The CDR3 length is 14 residues. The V end was cut by 6 bases, the J end by 5 bases, with 19 bases between.

J is TRBJ2-7 and V is TRBV7-6; the D gene is possibly TRBD2 (7 bases). The CDR3 loop spans 15 amino acids. Germline CDR1 is SGHVS and CDR2 is FNYEAQ. The V and J ends lost 1 base and 2 bases respectively, with 12 bases between them. The CDR3 spells CASSLEGGQAYEQYF. For the CDR3, the DNA is TGTGCCAGCAGCTTAGAGGGGGGGCAAGCCTACGAGCAGTACTTC. The whole variable domain, remainder taken from reference TRBV7-6 and TRBJ2-7, is GAGVSQSPRYKVTKRGQDVALRCDPISGHVSLYWYRQALGQGPEFLTYFNYEAQQDKSGLPNDRFSAERPEGSISTLTIQRTEQRDSAMYRCASSLEGGQAYEQYFGPGTRLTVT.

The table lists this clonotype with many counts. The chain employs TRBV30 and TRBJ1-6; the D gene is possibly TRBD1 (6 bases). The CDR3 contains 17 residues. The V and J ends lost 5 bases and 4 bases respectively, with 21 bases between them. Germline CDR1 and CDR2: GTSNPN and SVGIG (reference sequence). The CDR3 nucleotides read TGTGCCTGGGGAAAAGCGCGGACAGAACTTTATAATTCACCCCTCCACTTT. Amino acid sequence: CAWGKARTELYNSPLHF.

In the case of this clonotype: A read error is possible here, since a much larger clone lies one base away. CDR3 region: CASSFDSEQYF. In nucleotides, the CDR3 is TGTGCCAGCAGTTTCGACTCGGAGCAGTACTTC. The chain uses TRBV9 and TRBJ2-7, with D hard to call. V lost 5 bases and J lost 7, with 10 bases in between. The CDR3 sequence is 11 residues long. Germline V gives CDR1 SGDLS, CDR2 YYNGEE. The complete variable domain, with remaining parts taken from reference TRBV9 and TRBJ2-7, reads DSGVTQTPKHLITATGQRVTLRCSPRSGDLSVYWYQQSLDQGLQFLIQYYNGEERAKGNILERFSAQQFPDLHSELNLSSLELGDSALYFCASSFDSEQYFGPGTRLTVT.